The clone carrying this T cell receptor (beta chain) was seen only a few times. The PCR had 60 Vbeta and 13 Jbeta primers. Sequenced by immunoSEQ multiplex PCR; TCRdb stores in-frame clones only, minus some. The repertoire holds 170,000 or so clones, with roughly 80% as singletons. These data are taken from a study of cytomegalovirus exposure and HLA in healthy donors. The junction had 7 bases not matched to a gene; V was cut back by 2 bases and J by 4 bases. Germline assignment: CDR1 MNHEY and CDR2 SVGAGI. The CDR3 runs 16 residues. The TCR was taken from a man in his fifties or sixties in good health and CMV-seronegative. The genes are TRBV6-5 and TRBJ2-1, with 8 bases lining up with TRBD2. The material sequenced was PBMCs. The CDR3 DNA reads as TGTGCCAGCAGTTACGGGCCAGGACTAGCTTACAATGAGCAGTTCTTC. Protein sequence: CASSYGPGLAYNEQFF.